This is a list of T cell receptor beta chains from one sample in a study of blood T cell repertoires in COVID-19. Sequenced by immunoSEQ multiplex PCR; TCRdb stores in-frame clones only, minus some. The sample contains around 110,000 clones, approximately 84% of which appear only once. Sequencing was performed on peripheral blood. The source is a man aged 70 or older with active or convalescent COVID-19. Both conserved end residues are part of each CDR3. D genes are given only for firm matches. Size is stated for part of the rows, as once, few or many counts, or as a class when the clone is expanded.

d_call clone_size j_call v_call cdr3_nt cdr3_aa
TRBD2 once TRBJ2-2 TRBV19 TGTGCCAGTAGTTCGACTAGCGGGGACTACACCGGGGAGCTGTTTTTT CASSSTSGDYTGELFF
TRBD2 NA TRBJ2-3 TRBV9 TGTGCCAGCAGCGTAGGTCCGGGAGGAGCGCCAGATACGCAGTATTTT CASSVGPGGAPDTQYF
TRBD1 NA TRBJ1-4 TRBV6-6 TGTGCCAGCAACAGGGGGGCCACTAATGAAAAACTGTTTTTT CASNRGATNEKLFF
TRBD1 once TRBJ1-6 TRBV7-3 TGTGCCAGCAGCCAGGGACAGGGTGGTTCACCCCTCCACTTT CASSQGQGGSPLHF
TRBD1 once TRBJ1-1 TRBV3-1/TRBV3-2 TGTGCCAGCAGCCCTCTCGCCGGACAGGGGGCGGCTTTCTTT CASSPLAGQGAAFF
NA many TRBJ2-7 TRBV6-2/TRBV6-3 TGTGCCACCAACCCCCTCGCGAACTACGAGCAGTACTTC CATNPLANYEQYF
NA NA TRBJ2-3 TRBV5-1 TGCGCCAGCAGCTTGGCCGGTCCTAGCGAATTCACAGATACGCAGTATTTT CASSLAGPSEFTDTQYF
NA NA TRBJ1-1 TRBV7-9 TGTGCCAGCAGCGCACAGATACTGGGGAACACTGAAGCTTTCTTT CASSAQILGNTEAFF
TRBD1 NA TRBJ2-3 TRBV4-1 TGCGCCAGCAGCCACCTAGGGACAGGGACCGCAGATACGCAGTATTTT CASSHLGTGTADTQYF
TRBD2 once TRBJ2-3 TRBV27 TGTGCCAGCAGACGAGGACTAGCGGGGGGGCTTAGCACAGATACGCAGTATTTT CASRRGLAGGLSTDTQYF
NA NA TRBJ1-3 TRBV5-1 TGCGCCAGCAGCTTTTCCAGGGGCTCTGGAAACACCATATATTTT CASSFSRGSGNTIYF
NA NA TRBJ1-2 TRBV29-1 TGCAGCGTTGTACCGGGGAGGGACTATGGCTACACCTTC CSVVPGRDYGYTF
TRBD1 few TRBJ2-7 TRBV19 TGTGCCAGTAGCCAGCAGACAGGGGGATCCTACGAGCAGTACTTC CASSQQTGGSYEQYF
NA NA TRBJ2-7 TRBV27 TGTGCCAGCAGTAGTTTCGGCGGGGGCTCCAACGAGCAGTACTTC CASSSFGGGSNEQYF
TRBD1 NA TRBJ1-1 TRBV2 TGTGCCAGCAGGGAAGGTTGGGACAGGAAAAACACTGAAGCTTTCTTT CASREGWDRKNTEAFF
NA NA TRBJ1-3 TRBV6-2/TRBV6-3 TGTGCCAGCACCCCGGGACTTTACTCTGGAAACACCATATATTTT CASTPGLYSGNTIYF
TRBD1 NA TRBJ1-5 TRBV10-3 TGTGCCATCAGTGAGGACAGGGAACTAAGTCAGCCCCAGCATTTT CAISEDRELSQPQHF
NA NA TRBJ2-3 TRBV9 TGTGCCAGCAGCGTAGCTTTCGGGGGAGGCACAGATACGCAGTATTTT CASSVAFGGGTDTQYF
TRBD2 NA TRBJ2-5 TRBV5-1 TGCGCCAGCAGCGGGGCGGTGCGGGGGATACAAGAGACCCAGTACTTC CASSGAVRGIQETQYF
NA NA TRBJ2-6 TRBV3-1/TRBV3-2 TGTGCCAGCAGCCAGAGGGGACGCGGGAACTCTGGGGCCAACGTCCTGACTTTC CASSQRGRGNSGANVLTF
TRBD1 NA TRBJ2-2 TRBV9 TGTGCCAGCAGCGTAGCGACAGGGGGCCGGAGCGGGGAGCTGTTTTTT CASSVATGGRSGELFF
NA NA TRBJ2-7 TRBV2 TGTGCCAGCAGTACCGGGACTCCAAAACACTACGAGCAGTACTTC CASSTGTPKHYEQYF
TRBD2 NA TRBJ2-1 TRBV9 TGTGCCAGCAGCGTAGAGGGCTCCGGGGGGAACAATGAGCAGTTCTTC CASSVEGSGGNNEQFF
TRBD1 NA TRBJ1-6 TRBV7-8 TGTGCCAGCAGCTTAGTCTGGACAGGGGTAAATTCACCCCTCCACTTT CASSLVWTGVNSPLHF
TRBD1 NA TRBJ2-3 TRBV3-1/TRBV3-2 TGTGCCAGCAGCCAATCCTCAGGGGGCGATACGCAGTATTTT CASSQSSGGDTQYF
NA NA TRBJ2-4 TRBV5-1 TGCGCCAGCAGCTCGACTACAAACAAAAACATTCAGTACTTC CASSSTTNKNIQYF
TRBD1 NA TRBJ1-2 TRBV7-8 TGTGCCAGCAGCAAAACGACAGGGGGCGCCGGAGGCTACACCTTC CASSKTTGGAGGYTF
NA NA TRBJ1-4 TRBV5-6 TGTGCCAGCAGCTTTTATTCCTCGAGCGCAACTAATGAAAAACTGTTTTTT CASSFYSSSATNEKLFF
TRBD1 NA TRBJ1-1 TRBV6-2/TRBV6-3 TGTGCCAGCAGTTACGCCCAGGGGGGTAACACTGAAGCTTTCTTT CASSYAQGGNTEAFF
TRBD1 NA TRBJ2-3 TRBV20-1 TGCAGTGCTAGTAAGGGGGCCTGGGATACGCAGTATTTT CSASKGAWDTQYF
TRBD1 NA TRBJ1-1 TRBV11-2 TGTGCCAGCAGCGCCCACAGGGGGCGGTTGGACACTGAAGCTTTCTTT CASSAHRGRLDTEAFF
NA NA TRBJ1-1 TRBV5-1 TGCGCCAGCAGTCCTCAGATTTCCGATGAAGCTTTCTTT CASSPQISDEAFF
TRBD1 NA TRBJ2-7 TRBV6-5 TGTGCCAGCAAAGGACAGGGGGGCTACGAGCAGTACTTC CASKGQGGYEQYF
TRBD2 NA TRBJ2-1 TRBV7-3 TGTGCCAGCAGCCCCAGCGGGGAACCCTACAATGAGCAGTTCTTC CASSPSGEPYNEQFF
NA NA TRBJ2-3 TRBV7-2 TGTGCCAGCAGCTTCTTTCGGGGCACAGATACGCAGTATTTT CASSFFRGTDTQYF
NA NA TRBJ2-1 TRBV9 TGTGCCAGCAGCGTTACGTCAGGGTATGGTGAGCAGTTCTTC CASSVTSGYGEQFF
TRBD1 NA TRBJ1-6 TRBV2 TGTGCCAGCAGTACCGGGACAGATAATTCACCCCTCCACTTT CASSTGTDNSPLHF
TRBD2 NA TRBJ2-7 TRBV7-2 TGTGCCAGCAGTCAAGCGGGGGGGCCCTACGAGCAGTACTTC CASSQAGGPYEQYF
NA NA TRBJ1-2 TRBV5-1 TGCGCCAGCAGCTCCGGGACACACTATGGCTACACCTTC CASSSGTHYGYTF
TRBD2 NA TRBJ2-7 TRBV12-5 TGTGCTAGTGGTTTGTCCCCCGGGGGGAAGCAGTACTTC CASGLSPGGKQYF
TRBD2 NA TRBJ2-3 TRBV4-2 TGTGCCAGCAGCCAGGGACTAGCGGGGGGTGATACGCAGTATTTT CASSQGLAGGDTQYF
NA NA TRBJ2-7 TRBV10-2 TGCGCCAGCAGTGAGGGGGGCCCCTACGAGCAGTACTTC CASSEGGPYEQYF
TRBD2 NA TRBJ2-7 TRBV12-5 TGTGCTAGTGGTAATGATCCGGGACTAGCTTCCTACGAGCAGTACTTC CASGNDPGLASYEQYF
NA NA TRBJ2-7 TRBV5-6 TGTGCCAGCAGCTTGGCCTTGGGTCAGGGTGACGAGCAGTACTTC CASSLALGQGDEQYF
NA NA TRBJ2-6 TRBV28 TGTGCCAGCAGTTTTCGGTTTATGGGCAGGGGCTCTGGGGCCAACGTCCTGACTTTC CASSFRFMGRGSGANVLTF
NA NA TRBJ1-1 TRBV7-3 TGTGCCAGCAGCTCAAGGGGGGGCACTGAAGCTTTCTTT CASSSRGGTEAFF